Here is one T cell receptor (beta chain) with its context. This clonotype occurred many times. The specificity of this receptor is unknown. No base-level quality is on record; no much larger clone is a single base apart. Library construction relied on PCR. The sequencer listed for this sample is Illumina HiSeq 2500. TCR libraries were prepared with molecular barcoding, using unique molecular identifiers to normalize TCRbeta repertoire quantification. The raw public data were reprocessed by TCRdb itself: fastp quality trimming at Q25, MiXCR clonotype calling, in-frame beta chains only. Entries are consolidated by CDR3 protein sequence, retaining the most common genes and DNA. The sample data list roughly 170,000 distinct CDR3 sequences, and approximately 6.8% of these were observed just once. The ten most abundant clones make up 3% of the sample. These data come from a study of T-cell reconstitution after alpha-beta-depleted transplantation in children (dated by TCRdb to about 2016). The study in broad terms: The study quantitatively tracked T-cell immune reconstitution after TCRalphabeta/CD19-depleted allogeneic hematopoietic cell transplantation in children using TCR repertoire profiling.

The material was PBMCs from the stem cell graft donor, obtained from the stem cell graft. This TCR was recovered from a human donor who donated a stem cell graft to a child with Wiskott-Aldrich syndrome.

The CDR3 sequence is CASSGQGGSTEAFF. The bases are TGTGCCAGCAGCGGACAGGGAGGGAGTACTGAAGCTTTCTTT. This chain joins TRBV6-5 to TRBJ1-1, with 8 bases in between that match TRBD1. At the junction V is shortened by 6 bases and J by 5 bases; bases outside the gene matches: 8. Inclusive of the bounding cysteine and phenylalanine, the CDR3 is 14 residues long. Only the CDR3 region is kept as DNA, spanning 42 bases read in frame from base 1. CDR1 MNHEY and CDR2 SVGAGI were looked up in the germline V gene.